This T cell receptor (beta chain) is drawn from a study of CD8+ T cells in alopecia areata. Notes on the study in general: It was lesional scalp, especially alopecia totalis/universalis, that showed higher clonality than normal scalp. During tofacitinib treatment, many expanded lesional clones remained in scalp and blood. Besides other cells, scalp samples also yield sequences of resident alphabeta T cells from normal skin.

Following RNA extraction, reverse transcription yielded cDNA that acted as the sequencing template. Measured with immunoSEQ multiplex PCR; TCRdb has only the in-frame clones, and not every one. Of roughly 200,000 clones in the sample, 50% to 60% are singletons; the top ten hold 3% to 4%. Trimming cost V 7 bases and J 5 bases, with 19 bases left between them. The CDR3 totals 14 residues. Per the germline V gene, CDR1 is SQVTM and CDR2 is ANQGSEA. Stated treatment: oral pan-JAK inhibitor, 5-10 mg twice daily. Sorted out of PBMCs were CD4+ T cells and CD8+ T cells. Concerning this clone itself: The antigen is undetermined.

This sequence joins TRBV29-1 and TRBJ2-3; no firm D call. This sequence was found in a human donor with alopecia areata. Sample: CD4+ T cells sorted from blood, taken at week 4, from a patient treated with tofacitinib. CDR3 DNA sequence: TGCAGCGGGACCGGGTCAGCCAGGAGAGATACGCAGTATTTT. Its protein is CSGTGSARRDTQYF.